These T cell receptor beta chains were read from a single sample in a study of cytotoxic CD8 clonotypes in ibrutinib-treated CLL. The data were produced by immunoSEQ multiplex PCR, yet TCRdb's version contains in-frame clones alone and is incomplete. Of approximately 190,000 clones in the sample, just over 70% were seen once. This specimen consisted of PBMCs, obtained after 12 months of ibrutinib treatment. Receptors originate from a human donor with chronic lymphocytic leukemia. The CDR3 runs from the conserved cysteine through the conserved F or W. Fields, in order: V gene, clone size, J gene, D gene, CDR3 DNA, CDR3 protein. A D gene is named only where the DNA matches it firmly. Size values are once, few and many counts, or a class for expanded clones, and some rows have none.

>TRBV2|few|TRBJ2-3|NA
TGTGCCAGCAGTGATTCAGCAGTCCCTGGGGATACGCAGTATTTT
CASSDSAVPGDTQYF
>TRBV5-1|NA|TRBJ1-5|TRBD1
TGCGCCAGAAGAACAGGGGTCTGGGGCCAGCCCCAGCATTTT
CARRTGVWGQPQHF
>TRBV6-5|few|TRBJ1-5|NA
TGTGCCAGCAGGCCATATAGCAATCAGCCCCAGCATTTT
CASRPYSNQPQHF
>TRBV4-3|NA|TRBJ2-6|NA
TGCGCCAGCAGCGACTACAGGGCTGGGGCCAACGTCCTGACTTTC
CASSDYRAGANVLTF
>TRBV7-2|NA|TRBJ1-5|TRBD1
TGTGCCAGCAGCATGGGACAGTTTAGGAATCAGCCCCAGCATTTT
CASSMGQFRNQPQHF
>TRBV4-1|NA|TRBJ2-1|TRBD1
TGCGCCAGCAGCCGGCCCGGACAGGGGGGGTACAATGAGCAGTTCTTC
CASSRPGQGGYNEQFF
>TRBV4-2|NA|TRBJ2-7|NA
TGTGCCAGCAGCCAAGGGGGGCACGAGCAGTACTTC
CASSQGGHEQYF
>TRBV29-1|NA|TRBJ2-1|TRBD1
TGCAGCGTAAATGACTGGACAGGGTTTATCAATGAGCAGTTCTTC
CSVNDWTGFINEQFF
>TRBV28|NA|TRBJ1-4|NA
TGTGCCAGCCAAGCGGGGGGAGAAAAACTGTTTTTT
CASQAGGEKLFF
>TRBV7-9|NA|TRBJ1-4|TRBD1
TGTGCCAGCAGCGGGAACCGGGACAGGGGACTCCTTACTAATGAAAAACTGTTTTTT
CASSGNRDRGLLTNEKLFF
>TRBV5-1|NA|TRBJ1-4|NA
TGCGCCAGCAGCCCCACAGCAACTAATGAAAAACTGTTTTTT
CASSPTATNEKLFF
>TRBV7-2|NA|TRBJ1-3|NA
TGTGCCAGCAGCTTAGCGATGGGGCAGGGGGGAAACACCATATATTTT
CASSLAMGQGGNTIYF
>TRBV19|few|TRBJ1-2|NA
TGTGCCAGTAGTCGGCAGGCCCCTAACTATGGCTACACCTTC
CASSRQAPNYGYTF
>TRBV5-5|few|TRBJ1-4|NA
TGTGCCAGCAGCTTGGGATGGGCCTATAATGAAAAACTGTTTTTT
CASSLGWAYNEKLFF
>TRBV6-4|NA|TRBJ2-5|TRBD2
TGTGCCAGCAGTGTGTCTAGCGGGGGCCCGGTGACCCAGTACTTC
CASSVSSGGPVTQYF
>TRBV7-9|NA|TRBJ1-2|TRBD1
TGTGCCAGCAGCCAACCGGGACAGGGGTTCTATGGCTACACCTTC
CASSQPGQGFYGYTF
>TRBV7-2|NA|TRBJ2-1|NA
TGTGCCAGCAGCTTCTGGGGCAGGTTTAATGAGCAGTTCTTC
CASSFWGRFNEQFF
>TRBV2|once|TRBJ2-4|NA
TGTGCCAGCTCGACGGAGGCCAACATTCAGTACTTC
CASSTEANIQYF
>TRBV5-1|NA|TRBJ2-3|NA
TGCGCCAGCAGCCTGGTGGCGGGAACTAGCACAGATACGCAGTATTTT
CASSLVAGTSTDTQYF
>TRBV7-8|once|TRBJ2-2|TRBD1
TGTGCCAGCAGCTCGACAGGGCGCCCCGGGGAGCTGTTTTTT
CASSSTGRPGELFF
>TRBV7-2|NA|TRBJ1-2|NA
TGTGCCAGCAGCGCCGACAGCTATGGCTACACCTTC
CASSADSYGYTF
>TRBV27|NA|TRBJ1-1|NA
TGTGCCAGCAGTTTAATCAACAGGGACACTGAAGCTTTCTTT
CASSLINRDTEAFF